A single TCR beta chain is shown here with its context. In its sample, this clone was seen a few times. There is no known antigen for this receptor. Base-call qualities are not available, and no considerably larger clone is one nucleotide away. This specimen comes from a study of shared clonotypes between healthy human individuals (TCRdb year 2020). Looking at the study overall: A couple of women and a few men aged 18 to 49 years were included in the cohort. Per donor, leukapheresis produced somewhere between about 0.94 and 9.5 billion PBMCs. To estimate repertoire size and how much clonotype sharing occurs between individuals, the study deeply sequenced the blood TCR repertoires of about 5 healthy adults. Libraries were prepared and TCR repertoires were sequenced by different laboratories using diverse techniques, in order to increase sequencing depth and limit assay-specific biases. For each donor, three plates each were used for CD4 naive and CD4 memory, two plates were used for CD8 naive, and one plate was used for CD8 memory.

The CDR3 runs 13 residues from the cysteine to the phenylalanine. Only CDR3 DNA is held: 39 bases, read in frame from base 1. V sheds 7 bases and J sheds 1 base, leaving 10 bases between their ends. CDR1 and CDR2 were assigned from the germline V gene as SGHAT and FQNNGV. Healthy HIV-negative adults with no recently reported acute infections or vaccinations were included as donors. Every donor was a Caucasian adult living in Nashville, Tennessee, USA. Magnetic negative selection was used to enrich CD4+ T cells, after which naive cells were positively selected on CD45RA and the negative fraction became the memory subset. After blood collection by leukapheresis, PBMCs were isolated using Ficoll-Histopaque density gradient centrifugation and then cryopreserved in the vapor phase of liquid nitrogen. Analytical flow cytometry was used to check the purity and quantity of each magnetically sorted T cell population. Genomic DNA was isolated from each sorted fraction and quantified by UV absorbance on a Nanodrop 2000c.

Using the deep immunoSEQ assay, multiplex PCR amplified TCR CDR3 regions from genomic DNA. For each cell subset, the extracted genomic DNA was distributed evenly across all wells of several immunoSEQ 96-well plates, and each plate served as one replicate. For sorted subsets, each replicate PCR was loaded with roughly 190 ng genomic DNA, equivalent to some 31,000 T cell genomes. The purified libraries were quantified using a Qubit 3.0 fluorometer, sized with a Bioanalyzer 2100, and then quantified again using the KAPA Library Quantification kit. Every immunoSEQ 96-well plate was sequenced on a separate single-read 150-cycle Illumina NextSeq 550 flow cell. Regarding the original processing steps: Because the immunoSEQ output held only junctional sequences and lacked quality scores, the filtering could not match the filtering applied to full-length reads. To assign V/J genes and CDR3, sequences were annotated against IMGT germline references using PyIR, a Python wrapper for IgBLAST v1.9. Any read was removed if the V/J assignment was weak (E-value above 1e-6), the CDR3 was missing, or the read contained stop codons, out-of-frame junctions, or ambiguous translated residues. V3J clonotypes were defined as sequences sharing the same inferred V gene, J gene, and CDR3 amino acid sequence. The percentage overlap between two repertoires was calculated by dividing the number of shared unique clonotypes by the size of the smaller repertoire. Three approaches were used to assess repertoire richness: RTK rarefaction, the Chao1 estimator, and Recon v2.1 estimates of unobserved clonotypes. Generation probabilities were computed with OLGA for all TCRbeta clonotypes obtained by the gDNA method from several donors. This is the immuneACCESS table as TCRdb keeps it, with only in-frame sequences that have V and J called. A part of the clones is gone; compared with another copy, unresolved V genes explain less than half, and the rest is unexplained. From that table come the V and J calls and clone size; the DNA was used to work out D and trimming. The sample profile shows 2 million to 3 million clones; roughly 93% of them were found once. The ten largest account for about 0.34% of the sample.

What the research found in general, with its limitations: Based on pairwise subsampling, the degree of clonotype sharing among donors was expected to be affected by sequencing depth. Compared with non-shared clonotypes, the clonotypes found in all four sorted-subset donors had higher generation probabilities. Naive subsets generally had larger estimated clonotype richness than memory subsets. Only blood was sampled, and tissue TCR repertoires likely differ from those in blood. Because the study included only a small number of donors, the genetic and exposure-history diversity represented was limited. When four donors were compared, the shared fraction of clonotypes was about 5% for naive CD4, less than 4% for naive CD8, more than 2% for memory CD4, and under 0.5% for memory CD8. Rarefaction of sorted-subset datasets indicated incomplete sequencing despite the large sequencing depth.

This TCR was sampled from a man between 18 and 29 years old in good health. Some clones in this sample may be carry-over from other donors' samples. The chain uses TRBV11-2 and TRBJ1-1, with no confidently assigned D gene. Sequencing was carried out using naive CD4+ T cells from PBMCs. The sample's cell subset or site label, decoded: CD45RA+ positively selected. The DNA is TGTGCCAGCACATCCCGAGGGAACACTGAAGCTTTCTTT. Its protein reads: CASTSRGNTEAFF.